These 6 T cell receptor beta chains share one sample of origin, sequenced in a study of PD-L1 blockade in urothelial cancer. Time point specified: pretreatment peripheral blood. Assay: immunoSEQ multiplex PCR; the TCRdb copy retains only in-frame clones and omits some. The sample carries about 86,000 clones, over 65% recorded once. Sequencing used PBMCs, obtained around atezolizumab (anti-PD-L1) treatment. All receptors derive from a man aged 55 to 70 with urothelial cancer.

J is TRBJ2-1 and V is TRBV5-6; D not certain. Germline V gives CDR1 SGHDT, CDR2 YYEEEE. This CDR3 contains 15 residues. Trimming removed 4 bases at V and 6 bases at J, with 17 bases between. This chain's CDR3 is CASSPTPRASNEQFF. CDR3 sequence (DNA): TGTGCCAGCAGCCCGACTCCCCGCGCTTCCAATGAGCAGTTCTTC.

This chain uses TRBV5-4 with TRBJ2-1; maybe TRBD1 (6 bases). The V gene lost 4 bases and the J gene lost 6 bases, with 23 bases spanning the gap. The CDR3 sequence is 17 residues long. The germline CDR1 and CDR2 sequences are SGHNT and YYREEE (reference sequence). The chain's CDR3 is CASSPTSDRFTVNEQFF. CDR3 DNA sequence: TGTGCCAGCAGCCCAACTTCGGACAGATTTACGGTCAATGAGCAGTTCTTC. The full variable domain, completed using reference TRBV5-4 and TRBJ2-1, is ETGVTQSPTHLIKTRGQQVTLRCSSQSGHNTVSWYQQALGQGPQFIFQYYREEENGRGNFPPRFSGLQFPNYSSELNVNALELDDSALYLCASSPTSDRFTVNEQFFGPGTRLTVL.

The rearrangement links TRBV7-2 to TRBJ1-2; D gene ambiguous. The CDR3 runs 14 residues. Trimming left V 1 base short and J 8 bases short, with 14 bases between. CDR1 is SGHTA and CDR2 is FQGNSA in the germline V gene. Here the CDR3 reads CASSLGSPSRGYTF. The CDR3 DNA sequence: TGTGCCAGCAGCTTAGGGTCCCCATCGAGGGGCTACACCTTC. The complete variable domain, with remaining parts taken from reference TRBV7-2 and TRBJ1-2, reads GAGVSQSPSNKVTEKGKDVELRCDPISGHTALYWYRQSLGQGLEFLIYFQGNSAPDKSGLPSDRFSAERTGGSVSTLTIQRTQQEDSAVYLCASSLGSPSRGYTFGSGTRLTVV.

This chain joins TRBV4-3 and TRBJ1-2, with D maybe TRBD1 (6 bases). The CDR3 extends over 15 amino acids. The germline CDR1 and CDR2 sequences are LGHNA and YSLEER. V was shortened by 1 base and J by 3 bases, with 12 bases between the two germline ends. This CDR3 reads CASSQVATGDYGYTF. DNA of the CDR3: TGCGCCAGCAGCCAAGTTGCGACAGGAGACTATGGCTACACCTTC.

J is TRBJ2-7 and V is TRBV18, with 7 positions matching TRBD2. V lost 3 bases, J lost 2 bases, and 4 bases stayed unmatched. The CDR3 has 14 residues. Germline-derived CDR1 and CDR2 are KGHSH and LQKENI. The CDR3 loop is CASSPPSGTYEQYF. CDR3 DNA sequence: TGTGCCAGCTCACCTCCTAGCGGTACCTACGAGCAGTACTTC.

This clone was seen a few times. This chain uses TRBV18 with TRBJ1-1; maybe TRBD1 (5 bases). V was pared by 6 bases and J by 8 bases, with 13 bases between. This CDR3 has 12 residues. CDR1 and CDR2 (germline): KGHSH, LQKENI. The CDR3 region is CASSRFDREAFF. The CDR3, as DNA: TGTGCCAGCTCGCGTTTCGACAGAGAAGCTTTCTTT.